The present T cell receptor (beta chain) was sequenced within a study of breast tumors, draining lymph nodes, adjacent tissues. Study-wide results and caveats: Findings are consistent with lymph node origin and intratumoral expansion of most tumor T cells. Tumor and nontumor repertoires were significantly more similar in luminal-like than in basal-like breast cancer.

Many counts were recorded for this clonotype. Antigen: not known. MiXCR, applied by TCRdb to the multiplex PCR reads, yields one record per CDR3 protein. The sample includes about 140,000 distinct CDR3 sequences, 32% of them seen just once. Samples came from axillary lymph nodes draining the breast cancer. Per the germline V gene, CDR1 is ENHRY and CDR2 is SYGVKD. V lost 2 bases and J 5 bases, leaving 7 bases between the germline ends. The CDR3 extends over 13 amino acids. The gene calls are TRBV10-3 and TRBJ2-1; no clear D gene. This receptor was taken from a female donor with breast cancer. Some clones in this sample may be carry-over from other donors' samples. The sequencing sample was made of axillary lymph node tissue. CDR3 in DNA: TGTGCCATCAGTGAGAAAGGTAACAATGAGCAGTTCTTC. It specifies CAISEKGNNEQFF.